These 19 T cell receptor beta chains originate from one sample sequenced in a study of CD8+ T cells in alopecia areata. The sample's treatment: oral pan-JAK inhibitor, 5-10 mg twice daily. RNA was isolated and reverse transcribed to cDNA, the sequencing template. Generated by immunoSEQ multiplex PCR, the TCRdb table keeps only in-frame clones and is missing some. The top ten clones hold 3% to 4% of a sample with 150,000 to 200,000 clones, 60% of them seen once. This sample comprised CD4+ T cells sorted from blood, obtained at week 4, from a patient treated with tofacitinib. The receptors derive from a human donor with alopecia areata.

The chain uses TRBV5-6 and TRBJ2-5, with 8 bases lining up with TRBD1. The ends lost 4 bases at V and 4 bases at J; junction bases unmatched: 12. Germline assignment: CDR1 SGHDT and CDR2 YYEEEE. The CDR3 covers 16 residues. The CDR3: CASSTAGQGPGETQYF. The CDR3 DNA follows: TGTGCCAGCAGCACCGCAGGACAGGGCCCAGGAGAGACCCAGTACTTC.

Only a few counts were recorded for this clone. The gene calls are TRBV5-4 and TRBJ2-7; 9 positions agree with TRBD1. V dropped 6 bases and J dropped 3; count of bases not matched to a gene: 4. CDR3 length equals 13 residues. Per the germline V gene, CDR1 is SGHNT and CDR2 is YYREEE (reference sequence). CDR3 in DNA: TGTGCCAGCACCCCGGGACAGGGCTACGAGCAGTACTTC. It codes for CASTPGQGYEQYF.

This clone was seen a handful of times. The sample carries other DNA sequences with the same CDR3. The V gene is TRBV7-2, the J gene TRBJ2-3; D gene unclear. This CDR3 has 12 residues. Trimming removed 6 bases from V and 2 bases from J, with 6 bases in between. Per the germline V gene, CDR1 is SGHTA and CDR2 is FQGNSA. The CDR3 DNA follows: TGTGCCAGCAGTCTCGACACAGATACGCAGTATTTT. Translated: CASSLDTDTQYF.

The table lists this clone with a few counts. The chain joins TRBV7-9 to TRBJ2-5, with D possibly being TRBD1 or TRBD2 (5 bases each). The CDR3 is 13 amino acids. Germline V gene lookup returns CDR1 SEHNR and CDR2 FQNEAQ (reference sequence). With 1 base removed from V and 5 bases from J, the gap between germline ends came to 8 bases. The CDR3 is CASSLVRDETQYF. As DNA, the CDR3 is TGTGCCAGCAGCTTAGTGAGGGACGAGACCCAGTACTTC.

The chain has TRBV5-1 and TRBJ1-4, with D hard to call. Germline V gene sequence: CDR1 SGHRS, CDR2 YFSETQ. The CDR3 extends over 15 amino acids. Trimming pared 1 base from V and 6 bases from J, leaving 13 bases between. The CDR3 bases are TGCGCCAGCAGCTTGACAGCTCGGTTGGATGAAAAACTGTTTTTT. As protein: CASSLTARLDEKLFF.

The chain is built from TRBV28 and TRBJ1-6; 8 positions agree with TRBD1. V shed 4 bases and J 9 bases; nucleotides not matched to a gene: 17. Per germline, CDR1 MDHEN and CDR2 SYDVKM. This CDR3 contains 18 residues. This CDR3 is CASSSTGQVSSIASPLHF. The DNA of the CDR3 is TGTGCCAGCAGTTCGACGGGACAGGTTTCAAGTATCGCTTCACCCCTCCACTTT.

V is TRBV7-9 and J is TRBJ2-5; weak D call: TRBD1 (6 bases). Germline CDR1 is SEHNR and CDR2 is FQNEAQ (reference sequence). CDR3 length equals 14 residues. The V end lost 5 bases, the J end lost 3 bases, and 13 bases lay between the germline ends. CDR3 DNA: TGTGCCAGCAGCACGGGCAGGGGAGAAGAGACCCAGTACTTC. Its protein is CASSTGRGEETQYF.

V gene TRBV4-1 combines with J gene TRBJ2-2; 7 bases line up with TRBD2. In germline, CDR1 is MGHRA, CDR2 YSYEKL. The V and J ends lost 1 base and 7 bases, in that order; junction bases with no gene match: 6. The length of the CDR3 is 15 residues. CDR3 in amino acids: CASSQGLRGIGELFF. CDR3 in DNA: TGCGCCAGCAGCCAAGGCCTGCGGGGGATCGGGGAGCTGTTTTTT.

The chain joins TRBV29-1 to TRBJ2-1, with TRBD1 identical over 7 bases. J gave up 1 base and V 1 base, and 4 bases lay outside the gene matches. The CDR3 sequence is 15 residues long. Germline loops: CDR1 SQVTM, CDR2 ANQGSEA. The chain's CDR3 is CSVEVRGQSYNEQFF. CDR3 sequence (DNA): TGCAGCGTTGAAGTTCGGGGACAGTCCTACAATGAGCAGTTCTTC.

The chain combines TRBV30 with TRBJ2-1; D gene uncertain. CDR3 length: 11 amino acids. Trimming left V 3 bases short and J 7 bases short, with 7 bases between. Germline V lookup: CDR1 GTSNPN, CDR2 SVGIG (reference sequence). The CDR3 loop is CAWSHLNEQFF. The CDR3 DNA follows: TGTGCCTGGAGCCACTTGAATGAGCAGTTCTTC.

Only a few counts were recorded for this clone. The chain joins TRBV28 to TRBJ2-3, with TRBD2 matching over 8 bases. This CDR3 has 17 amino acids. The V segment lost 4 bases and the J segment 2 bases; nucleotides outside the gene matches: 11. The germline V gene encodes CDR1 MDHEN and CDR2 SYDVKM. CDR3 sequence reads: CASSSPGSGGPTDTQYF. In DNA form, the CDR3 reads TGTGCCAGCAGTTCGCCGGGGAGCGGGGGCCCCACAGATACGCAGTATTTT.

The V and J genes are TRBV25-1 and TRBJ2-7; 9 bases are a match to TRBD1. The CDR3 length is 15 residues. V shed 3 bases, J shed 4 bases, and the junction held 7 bases outside the gene matches. CDR1 and CDR2 (germline): MGHDK, SYGVNS. The CDR3 is CASSDRDREAYEQYF. For the CDR3, the DNA is TGTGCCAGCAGTGACAGGGACAGGGAGGCGTACGAGCAGTACTTC.

CDR3 sequence (DNA): TGTGCCAGCAGTGTGCGGGGCCGCACAGATACGCAGTATTTT. Translation: CASSVRGRTDTQYF. The chain couples TRBV2 to TRBJ2-3, with D maybe TRBD2 (6 bases). CDR1 is SNHLY and CDR2 is FYNNEI in the germline V gene. The CDR3 has 14 amino acids. V gave up 4 bases and J gave up 1 base, with 9 bases separating them. Full variable domain (remainder filled in from reference TRBV2 and TRBJ2-3): EPEVTQTPSHQVTQMGQEVILRCVPISNHLYFYWYRQILGQKVEFLVSFYNNEISEKSEIFDDQFSVERPDGSNFTLKIRSTKLEDSAMYFCASSVRGRTDTQYFGPGTRLTVL.

J is TRBJ1-1 and V is TRBV7-3; 9 nucleotides line up with TRBD1. The CDR3 loop spans 15 amino acids. From germline, CDR1 is SGHTA and CDR2 FQGTGA. J was trimmed by 4 bases and V by 4 bases; bases with no gene match: 7. The CDR3 nucleotides are TGTGCCAGCAGCTCCTCCGGGACAGGGAGCACTGAAGCTTTCTTT. This translates into CASSSSGTGSTEAFF.

The sample holds a few counts of this clone. Other DNA variants within this sample encode the same CDR3. The chain combines TRBV13 with TRBJ1-2; 7 bases map to TRBD1. This CDR3 comprises 15 residues. In germline, CDR1 is PRHDT, CDR2 FYEKMQ (reference sequence). Germline trimming cut 2 bases from V and 0 bases from J; bases unmatched to any gene: 3. DNA for the CDR3: TGTGCCAGCAGCTTACAGGGGGTCGCTAACTATGGCTACACCTTC. It encodes CASSLQGVANYGYTF.

The gene calls are TRBV4-1 and TRBJ1-4; D uncertain. The V gene's germline CDR1 is MGHRA and CDR2 YSYEKL. Trimming shortened V by 3 bases and J by 3 bases, and 11 bases separated the two germline ends. CDR3 length equals 15 residues. The CDR3: CASSHTRASNEKLFF. The CDR3 bases are TGCGCCAGCAGCCATACCCGGGCCTCTAATGAAAAACTGTTTTTT.

The V gene is TRBV6-5, the J gene TRBJ2-5, with 9 bases identical to TRBD2. CDR1 MNHEY and CDR2 SVGAGI come from the germline V gene. Germline trimming cut 6 bases from V and 2 bases from J; bases unmatched to any gene: 7. The CDR3 has 15 residues. The CDR3 reads CASSRRGLAQETQYF. The CDR3, as DNA: TGTGCCAGCAGCCGGAGGGGACTAGCACAAGAGACCCAGTACTTC.

The genes are TRBV30 and TRBJ2-1, with 10 bases identical to TRBD1. There are 13 residues in the CDR3. Trimming at V came to 4 bases and at J to 6 bases, leaving 3 bases not matched to a gene. CDR1 and CDR2 (germline): GTSNPN, SVGIG (reference sequence). CDR3 in amino acids: CAWNRDRGNEQFF. The CDR3 DNA reads TGTGCCTGGAACAGGGACAGGGGCAATGAGCAGTTCTTC.

There are a few counts of this clone. V is TRBV19 and J is TRBJ1-2, with 11 bases identical to TRBD1. The junction had 8 bases not matched to a gene; V was cut back by 6 bases and J by 2 bases. The CDR3 loop spans 16 amino acids. From germline, CDR1 is LNHDA and CDR2 SQIVND (reference sequence). CDR3 in amino acids: CASRLPGQGANYGYTF. CDR3 sequence (DNA): TGTGCCAGTAGACTACCCGGACAGGGGGCGAACTATGGCTACACCTTC.